This record concerns one T cell receptor (beta chain) sequence. Its antigen is currently not known. Nothing much larger sits one base from this clone, and base qualities are not available. In the ViraFEST assay, PBMC were stimulated with viral peptide pools, and TCR sequencing was then used to find antigen-specific CD4+ T cell clonotypes based on their expansion. After around eleven days of culture, CD4+ T cells were isolated with the EasySep CD4+ T cell isolation kit. Healthy vaccine recipients had no prior SARS-CoV-2 infection, confirmed by negative nucleocapsid antibodies before and after vaccination. Two million PBMC per well were cultured with roughly 10 ug/ml peptides in IMDM containing 5% human AB serum, approximately 9.9 IU/ml IL-2 and gentamicin. On days 3 and 7, half of the culture medium was replaced with fresh IL-2-containing medium. Each peptide stimulation condition was cultured in triplicate wells unless otherwise noted. Using Ficoll-Paque Plus gradient centrifugation, PBMC were separated from whole blood and then either used fresh or cryopreserved at -140C. Overlapping peptide pools spanned the spike proteins of SARS-CoV-2 and the common cold coronaviruses HCoV-NL63, HCoV-OC43 and HCoV-229E. The QIAamp micro DNA kit was used to extract genomic DNA from the cultured CD4+ T cells.

These data belong to a study of vaccination effects on CD4 cells after COVID-19 (dated by TCRdb to between 2021 and 2022). For context, the study as a whole: Two doses of either the BNT162b2 or the mRNA-1273 mRNA SARS-CoV-2 vaccine were administered to participants. In both COVID-19 convalescent patients and infection-naive vaccine recipients, the study compared SARS-CoV-2 spike-specific CD4+ TCR repertoires from before mRNA vaccination with those from after it. In the study, cultures from other donors were sequenced using the Oncomine TCR Beta short-read assay on an Illumina iSeq 100. The full study included around ten COVID-19 convalescent patients and a few SARS-CoV-2-naive healthy vaccine recipients. On the study overall, not on this receptor specifically: Only a small number of convalescent patients were included, and no early post-infection timepoints were available, which limited the study. Among healthy vaccine recipients, nearly all vaccine-induced clones were SARS-CoV-2 mono-reactive, and only 1 of 255 was cross-reactive with common cold coronaviruses. Both infection-induced and vaccine-induced clones contracted markedly at late post-vaccination timepoints, which is consistent with waning T cell responses.

The CDR3 contains 15 residues, cysteine and phenylalanine counted. CDR3 DNA only is kept here, 45 bases in frame from base 1. CDR1 MGHRA and CDR2 YSYEKL were looked up in the germline V gene. After removal of 1 base from V and 5 bases from J, the junction retains 5 bases not matched to a gene. The library came from the immunoSEQ multiplex PCR assay. TCR beta CDR3 sequencing was performed on DNA from the cultured, isolated CD4+ T cells. In the original analysis: Non-productive TCR sequences were removed and reads were trimmed to the CDR3 region, keeping CDR3s of at least 7 amino acids. The MANAFEST web app was used to identify antigen-specific clonotypes by comparing expansion in peptide wells with expansion in reference cultures. For clones to be considered positive, expansion at FDR<0.05 versus reference and all other wells, an odds ratio above 5, and a frequency above 0.1% in two replicate wells were required. Cross-reactive clonotypes were defined as significantly expanded in SARS-CoV-2 spike wells and in at least one common cold coronavirus spike condition. CDR3 similarity was assessed by Levenshtein distance using the stringdist R package, and unrooted trees were constructed with ape in R 3.6.1. Imported from immuneACCESS, the table was reduced by TCRdb to in-frame sequences with V and J called. These copies leave out some clones; in studies compared against another copy, an unresolved V gene accounts for under half, and the cause of the remainder is not known. The V and J calls and the clone size are those of that table, but D and trimming were determined from the DNA. The sample table shows about 23,000 clones, and 68% are seen once. The ten largest clones represent 9.5% to 13% of the sample.

This receptor chain uses TRBV4-1 and TRBJ2-7, and 10 bases in between align with TRBD2. The sequence derives from a human donor who received a COVID-19 vaccine. This material consisted of CD4+ T cells from PBMCs cultured with HCoV-NL63 spike peptides, taken before COVID-19 vaccination. The cell subset or site label, read with the paper, signifies: HCoV-NL63 spike overlapping peptide pool stimulation. The nucleotide sequence reads TGCGCCAGCAGCCAAGTCGGGCTAGCGGGAGACGAGCAGTACTTC. Its protein is CASSQVGLAGDEQYF.